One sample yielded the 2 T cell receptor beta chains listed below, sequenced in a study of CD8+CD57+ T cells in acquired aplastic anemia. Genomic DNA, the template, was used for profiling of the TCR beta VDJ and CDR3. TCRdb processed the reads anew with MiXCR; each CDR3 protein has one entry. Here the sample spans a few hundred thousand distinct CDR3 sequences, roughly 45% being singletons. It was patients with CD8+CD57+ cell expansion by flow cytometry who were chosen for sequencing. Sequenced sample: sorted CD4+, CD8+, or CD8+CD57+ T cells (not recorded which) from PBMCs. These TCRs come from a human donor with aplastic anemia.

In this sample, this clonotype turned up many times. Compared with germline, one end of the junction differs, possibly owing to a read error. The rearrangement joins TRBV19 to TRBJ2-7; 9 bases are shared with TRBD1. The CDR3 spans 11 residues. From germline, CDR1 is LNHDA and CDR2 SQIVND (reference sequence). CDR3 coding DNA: TGCCCGGGACAGGGAAGCTACGAGCAGTACTTC. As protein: CPGQGSYEQYF.

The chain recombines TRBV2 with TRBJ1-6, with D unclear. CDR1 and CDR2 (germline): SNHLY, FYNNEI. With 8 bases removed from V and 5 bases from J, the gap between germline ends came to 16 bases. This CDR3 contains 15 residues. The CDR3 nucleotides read TGTGCCAGCGGGTTCCACGGTCCAGATAATTCACCCCTCCACTTT. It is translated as CASGFHGPDNSPLHF.